This T cell receptor (beta chain) originates from a study of blood T cells in healthy people across ages. Study-wide findings and caveats: The recorded TCR beta diversity per million T cells decreased in a roughly linear manner with age.

This clonotype was counted a few times. Its antigen is unidentified. The CDR3 is 14 amino acids. V trimming: 5 bases; J trimming: 4 bases; junction bases outside the gene matches: 6. Germline V gene sequence: CDR1 MDHEN, CDR2 SYDVKM. It was with a sample-barcoded 5' primer and a J-beta primer mix that a second PCR of roughly 7 to 12 cycles was run. Carrying 12 random nucleotides, a template-switch adaptor labeled each individual cDNA molecule. Every sample gave at least 2.5 million paired-end reads containing CDR3. TCRdb processed the 5' RACE reads anew with MiXCR; each CDR3 protein has one entry. The profile covers around 1.5 million distinct CDR3 sequences, with around 39% appearing a single time and less than 8% taken by the ten largest.

Sequencing used blood. The receptor was derived from a woman between 18 and 29 years old in good health. The chain joins TRBV28 to TRBJ2-5; 8 nucleotides line up with TRBD2. CDR3 bases: TGTGCCAGCAGTCGAAGCGGGGGAATAGAGACCCAGTACTTC. Protein: CASSRSGGIETQYF.